This T cell receptor (beta chain) was found in a study of blood T cell repertoires in COVID-19 (dated by TCRdb to the early 2020s). At the level of the whole study: Collaborator samples came from the United States, Italy and Spain and covered acute and convalescent phases of COVID-19. Samples came from the ongoing ImmuneRACE study (first 160 participants) plus 1,254 subjects from 6 global collaborators. Subjects who had been exposed to COVID-19, were actively infected with it, or had recovered from it provided the deeply sampled blood TCRbeta repertoires that made up the dataset. The repertoires were released in a freely available public database intended as a resource for research on the immune response to SARS-CoV-2. The prospective study material was composed of cDNA or gDNA derived from T cells, B-cell-depleted T cells, or PBMCs. Sample metadata almost always included a de-identified subject ID, COVID-19 status, age in years and sex. HLA class I and class II types, where available, came from metadata supplied by the sample provider rather than from assay-based typing.

Remarks on this clone: This receptor's antigen is unknown. No clone much larger than this one lies a single base away; base qualities are absent.

V loses 2 bases at its end and J loses 7 bases; junction bases beyond the gene matches: 11. CDR1 and CDR2, looked up from the germline V gene, are SGHTA and FQGTGA. The CDR3 runs 19 residues from the cysteine to the phenylalanine. CDR3 DNA is the only sequence kept; it has 57 bases, read in frame from the first base. Whole blood was collected in K2EDTA tubes by collaborating institutions according to the institutions' own protocols. Collaborator samples were shipped for TCRbeta analysis as frozen whole blood, isolated PBMCs, or DNA extracted from either sample type. The immunoSEQ Assay, a bias-controlled multiplex PCR, was used to amplify TCRbeta CDR3 regions from genomic DNA. The paper's processing steps were these. Within the assay, amplification of reference gene primers was used to estimate how many nucleated cells each sample contained. Sequence reads were collapsed and filtered to measure the absolute abundance of every unique TCRbeta CDR3 rearrangement. For each sample, productive Simpson clonality was calculated as the square root of Simpson's diversity index across productive rearrangements. What TCRdb holds here is the immuneACCESS table cut down to in-frame rearrangements. Part of the clones is not present; checked against another copy, under half of the missing clones reflect an unresolved V gene, and the others are unexplained. V and J calls and clone size are as listed in that table; D and trimming were resolved from the DNA. The sample has 90,000 to 150,000 clones on record, less than 90% of them singletons. About 11% of the sample rests with the top ten.

What the authors observed across the whole study: The quantity of clinical and demographic metadata differed by source and by participant and was supplied without curation.

Sequencing was performed on peripheral blood. This clonotype was sampled from an elderly man with acute or convalescent COVID-19. The chain is encoded by TRBV7-3 joined to TRBJ2-1; 16 central nucleotides agree with TRBD2. The encoded CDR3 is CASSLVSGTSGGAGNEQFF. At the DNA level, the sequence is TGTGCCAGCAGCTTAGTTTCCGGGACTAGCGGGGGGGCCGGGAATGAGCAGTTCTTC. When the CDR3 is completed using the reference TRBV7-3 and TRBJ2-1 genes on either side, the full variable domain is GAGVSQTPSNKVTEKGKYVELRCDPISGHTALYWYRQSLGQGPEFLIYFQGTGAADDSGLPNDRFFAVRPEGSVSTLKIQRTERGDSAVYLCASSLVSGTSGGAGNEQFFGPGTRLTVL.